This TCR beta chain was obtained from a study of blood T cell repertoires in COVID-19. At the level of the study: Both acute and convalescent COVID-19 samples were obtained from the United States, Italy and Spain. The analysed material was cDNA or gDNA that came from T cells, B-cell-depleted T cells, or PBMCs.

This clone was seen once. Looked up from germline, CDR1 is MGHDK and CDR2 is SYGVNS. There are 16 residues in the CDR3. The germline V and J ends were trimmed by 1 base and 0 bases, with 11 bases remaining between them. Enrolled during active infection, Seattle patients were then followed longitudinally. In the authors' methods: Using reference gene primer amplification, nucleated cell counts were estimated. The protocol was immunoSEQ multiplex PCR, while the TCRdb copy is restricted to in-frame clones and leaves out a portion. For V, J and clone size, that table is used; D and trimming come from the DNA. The table includes approximately 170,000 clones, around 83% detected once.

The chain has TRBV25-1 and TRBJ2-3, with D perhaps TRBD2 (5 bases). The sequence was collected from a woman aged 65 to 85 with COVID-19, enrolled during active disease. Sample: peripheral blood. CDR3 amino acids: CASSEWRVESTDTQYF. CDR3 coding DNA: TGTGCCAGCAGTGAATGGCGGGTGGAGAGCACAGATACGCAGTATTTT.